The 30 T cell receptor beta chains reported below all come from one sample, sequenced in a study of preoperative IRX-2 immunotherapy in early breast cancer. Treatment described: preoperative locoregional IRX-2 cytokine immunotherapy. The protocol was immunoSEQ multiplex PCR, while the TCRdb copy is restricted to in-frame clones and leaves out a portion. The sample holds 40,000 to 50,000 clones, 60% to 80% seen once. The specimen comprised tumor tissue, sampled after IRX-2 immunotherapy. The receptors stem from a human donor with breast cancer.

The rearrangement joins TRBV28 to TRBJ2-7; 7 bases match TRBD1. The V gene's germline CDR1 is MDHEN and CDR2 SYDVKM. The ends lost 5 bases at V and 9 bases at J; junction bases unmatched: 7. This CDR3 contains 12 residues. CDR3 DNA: TGTGCCAGCAGTCTACAGGGGTCGTGGCAGTACTTC. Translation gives CASSLQGSWQYF.

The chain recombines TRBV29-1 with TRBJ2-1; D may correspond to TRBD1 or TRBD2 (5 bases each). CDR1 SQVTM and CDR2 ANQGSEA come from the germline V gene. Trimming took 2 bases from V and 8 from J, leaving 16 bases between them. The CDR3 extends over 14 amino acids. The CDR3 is CSVERGEKRYEQFF. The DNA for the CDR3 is TGCAGCGTTGAAAGAGGGGAGAAGCGGTATGAGCAGTTCTTC.

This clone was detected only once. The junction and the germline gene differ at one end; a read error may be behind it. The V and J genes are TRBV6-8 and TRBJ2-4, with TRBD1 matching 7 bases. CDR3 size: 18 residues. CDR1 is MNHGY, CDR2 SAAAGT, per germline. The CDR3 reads CAISSSGSLQGAKNIQYF. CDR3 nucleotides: TGTGCCATCAGTTCCTCGGGGTCTCTACAGGGGGCCAAAAACATTCAGTACTTC.

Here the CDR3 reads CASKLDQAKQFF. Written as DNA, the CDR3 is TGTGCCAGCAAGCTAGACCAGGCAAAGCAGTTCTTC. The chain employs TRBV6-8 and TRBJ2-1; D remains ambiguous. With 7 bases removed from V and 11 bases from J, the gap between germline ends came to 15 bases. Germline values: CDR1 MNHGY, CDR2 SAAAGT. The CDR3 sequence is 12 residues long.

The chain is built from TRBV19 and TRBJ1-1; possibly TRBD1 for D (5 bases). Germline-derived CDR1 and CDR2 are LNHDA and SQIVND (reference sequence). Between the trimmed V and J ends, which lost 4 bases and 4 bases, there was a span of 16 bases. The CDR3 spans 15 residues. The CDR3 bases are TGTGCCAGTAGTACTCAGGGAATTCGCACCACTGAAGCTTTCTTT. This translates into CASSTQGIRTTEAFF.

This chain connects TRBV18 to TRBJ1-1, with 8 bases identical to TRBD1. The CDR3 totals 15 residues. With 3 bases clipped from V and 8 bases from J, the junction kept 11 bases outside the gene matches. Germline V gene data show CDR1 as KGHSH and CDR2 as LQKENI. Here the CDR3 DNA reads TGTGCCAGCTCACCTGTCGGACAGGGTAGGACCGAAGCTTTCTTT. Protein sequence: CASSPVGQGRTEAFF.

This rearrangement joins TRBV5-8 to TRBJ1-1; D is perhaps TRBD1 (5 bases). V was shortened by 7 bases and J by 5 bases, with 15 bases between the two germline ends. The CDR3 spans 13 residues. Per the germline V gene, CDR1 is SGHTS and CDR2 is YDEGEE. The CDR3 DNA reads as TGTGCCAGCGGTCGGGGCCCGGGAACTGAAGCTTTCTTT. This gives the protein CASGRGPGTEAFF.

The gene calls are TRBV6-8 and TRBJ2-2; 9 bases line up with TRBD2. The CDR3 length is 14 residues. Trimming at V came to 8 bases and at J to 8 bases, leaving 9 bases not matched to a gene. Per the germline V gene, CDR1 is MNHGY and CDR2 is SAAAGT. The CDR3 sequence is CASLRRGGIGELFF. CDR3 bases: TGTGCCAGCCTGCGGCGGGGGGGCATTGGGGAGCTGTTTTTT.

CDR3 DNA: TGCGCCAGCAGCAGAGGACAGGGGTGGGGCAATGAGCAGTTCTTC. Its translation is CASSRGQGWGNEQFF. J is TRBJ2-1 and V is TRBV5-1, with TRBD1 identical over 9 bases. Germline V gives CDR1 SGHRS, CDR2 YFSETQ. This CDR3 is built from 15 residues. V shed 4 bases, J shed 6 bases, and the junction held 8 bases outside the gene matches.

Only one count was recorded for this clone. Written as DNA, the CDR3 is TGTGCCAGCAGCTTGGGGATGCGGGGGAATCGGGACGAGCAGTACTTC. It yields the protein CASSLGMRGNRDEQYF. This chain uses TRBV11-3 with TRBJ2-7; 7 nucleotides align to TRBD2. Losses at the gene ends were 3 bases for V and 5 bases for J; bases not matched to a gene: 13. CDR1 SGHNT and CDR2 YENEEA come from the germline V gene. This CDR3 has 16 amino acids.

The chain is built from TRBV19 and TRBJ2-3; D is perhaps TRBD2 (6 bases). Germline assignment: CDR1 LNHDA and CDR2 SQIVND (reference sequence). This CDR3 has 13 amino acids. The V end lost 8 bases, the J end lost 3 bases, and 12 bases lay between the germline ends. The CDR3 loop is CASGTAGTDTQYF. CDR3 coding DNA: TGTGCCAGTGGGACTGCTGGAACAGATACGCAGTATTTT. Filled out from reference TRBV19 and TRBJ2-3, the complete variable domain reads DGGITQSPKYLFRKEGQNVTLSCEQNLNHDAMYWYRQDPGQGLRLIYYSQIVNDFQKGDIAEGYSVSREKKESFPLTVTSAQKNPTAFYLCASGTAGTDTQYFGPGTRLTVL.

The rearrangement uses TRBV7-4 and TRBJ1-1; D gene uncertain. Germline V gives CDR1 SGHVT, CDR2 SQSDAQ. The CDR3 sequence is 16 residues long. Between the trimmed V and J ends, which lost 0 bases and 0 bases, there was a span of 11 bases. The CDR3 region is CASSLARVRLNTEAFF. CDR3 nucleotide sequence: TGTGCCAGCAGCTTAGCGCGTGTAAGACTGAACACTGAAGCTTTCTTT. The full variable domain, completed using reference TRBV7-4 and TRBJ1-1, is GAGVSQSPRYKVAKRGRDVALRCDSISGHVTLYWYRQTLGQGSEVLTYSQSDAQRDKSGRPSGRFSAERPERSVSTLKIQRTEQGDSAVYLCASSLARVRLNTEAFFGQGTRLTVV.

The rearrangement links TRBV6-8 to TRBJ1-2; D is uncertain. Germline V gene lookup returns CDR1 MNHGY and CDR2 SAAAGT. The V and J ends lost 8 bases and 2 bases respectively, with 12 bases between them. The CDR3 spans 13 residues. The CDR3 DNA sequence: TGTGCCAGCGGGGTGGGATTAAACTATGGCTACACCTTC. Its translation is CASGVGLNYGYTF.

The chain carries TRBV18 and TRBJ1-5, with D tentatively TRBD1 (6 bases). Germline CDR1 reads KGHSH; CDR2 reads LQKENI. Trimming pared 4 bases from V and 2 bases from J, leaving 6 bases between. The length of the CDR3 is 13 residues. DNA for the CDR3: TGTGCCAGCTCACAGGGGGGCAATCAGCCCCAGCATTTT. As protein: CASSQGGNQPQHF. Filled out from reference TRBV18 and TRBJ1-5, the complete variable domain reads NAGVMQNPRHLVRRRGQEARLRCSPMKGHSHVYWYRQLPEEGLKFMVYLQKENIIDESGMPKERFSAEFPKEGPSILRIQQVVRGDSAAYFCASSQGGNQPQHFGDGTRLSIL.

This CDR3 reads CASSLGLAGVSGELFF. The CDR3 DNA follows: TGTGCCAGCAGCTTGGGTCTAGCGGGAGTCAGCGGGGAGCTGTTTTTT. The chain carries TRBV11-3 and TRBJ2-2; 10 nucleotides match TRBD2. The germline gives CDR1 SGHNT, CDR2 YENEEA. This CDR3 has 16 amino acids. The J segment lost 7 bases and the V segment lost 3 bases, leaving 8 bases of the junction unmatched.

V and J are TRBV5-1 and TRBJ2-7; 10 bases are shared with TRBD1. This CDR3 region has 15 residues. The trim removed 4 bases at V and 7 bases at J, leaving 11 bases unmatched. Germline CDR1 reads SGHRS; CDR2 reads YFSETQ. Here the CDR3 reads CASSGRGQGTGEQYF. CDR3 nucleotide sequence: TGCGCCAGCAGCGGTCGGGGACAGGGGACGGGGGAGCAGTACTTC.

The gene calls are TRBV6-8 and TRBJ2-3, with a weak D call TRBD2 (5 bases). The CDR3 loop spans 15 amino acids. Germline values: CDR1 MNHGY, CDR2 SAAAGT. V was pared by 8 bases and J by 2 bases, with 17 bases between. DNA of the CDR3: TGTGCCAGCCTGACTCGCGGGTCCTACACAGATACGCAGTATTTT. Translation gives CASLTRGSYTDTQYF.

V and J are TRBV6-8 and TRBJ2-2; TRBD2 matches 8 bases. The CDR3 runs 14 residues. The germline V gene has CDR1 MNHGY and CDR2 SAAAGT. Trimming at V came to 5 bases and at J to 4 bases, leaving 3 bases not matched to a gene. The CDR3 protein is CASSRLASTGELFF. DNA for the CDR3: TGTGCCAGCAGTAGACTAGCGAGCACCGGGGAGCTGTTTTTT.

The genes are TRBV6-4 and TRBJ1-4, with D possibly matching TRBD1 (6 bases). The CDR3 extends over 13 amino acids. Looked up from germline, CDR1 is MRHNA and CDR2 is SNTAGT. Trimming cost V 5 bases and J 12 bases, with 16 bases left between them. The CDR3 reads CASSSGRDIELFF. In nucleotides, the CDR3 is TGTGCCAGCAGTTCTGGCAGGGACATCGAACTGTTTTTT.

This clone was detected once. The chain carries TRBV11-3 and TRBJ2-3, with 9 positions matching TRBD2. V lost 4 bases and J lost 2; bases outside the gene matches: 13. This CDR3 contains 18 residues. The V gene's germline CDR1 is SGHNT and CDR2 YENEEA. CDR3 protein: CASSSFYEVAGVTDTQYF. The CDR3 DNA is TGTGCCAGCAGCTCCTTCTACGAGGTAGCGGGAGTCACAGATACGCAGTATTTT.

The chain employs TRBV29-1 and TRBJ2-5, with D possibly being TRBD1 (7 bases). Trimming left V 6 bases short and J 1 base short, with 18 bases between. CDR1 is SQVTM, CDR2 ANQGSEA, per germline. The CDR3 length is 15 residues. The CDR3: CSVGRGDRLQETQYF. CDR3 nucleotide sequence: TGCAGCGTGGGTCGCGGGGACAGACTCCAAGAGACCCAGTACTTC.

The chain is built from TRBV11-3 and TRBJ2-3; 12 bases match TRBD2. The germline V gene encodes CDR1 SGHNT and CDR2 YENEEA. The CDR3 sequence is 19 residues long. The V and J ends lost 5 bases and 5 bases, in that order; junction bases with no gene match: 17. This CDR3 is CASSPFHIRPGLAGDTQYF. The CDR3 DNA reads TGTGCCAGCAGCCCATTCCACATTCGACCGGGACTAGCGGGAGATACGCAGTATTTT.

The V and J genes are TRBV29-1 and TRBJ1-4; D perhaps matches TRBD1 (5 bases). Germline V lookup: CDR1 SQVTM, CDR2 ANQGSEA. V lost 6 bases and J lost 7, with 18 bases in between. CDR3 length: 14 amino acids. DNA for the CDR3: TGCAGCGTGGGGGAGGCCGATTGGCGTGAAAAACTGTTTTTT. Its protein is CSVGEADWREKLFF.

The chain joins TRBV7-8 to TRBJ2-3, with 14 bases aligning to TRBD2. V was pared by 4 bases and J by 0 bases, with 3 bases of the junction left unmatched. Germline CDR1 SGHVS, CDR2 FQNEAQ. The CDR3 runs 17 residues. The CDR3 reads CASSSGLAGASTDTQYF. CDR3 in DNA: TGTGCCAGCAGCTCGGGACTAGCGGGGGCTAGCACAGATACGCAGTATTTT. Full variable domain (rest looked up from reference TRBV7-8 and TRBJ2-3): GAGVSQSPRYKVAKRGQDVALRCDPISGHVSLFWYQQALGQGPEFLTYFQNEAQLDKSGLPSDRFFAERPEGSVSTLKIQRTQQEDSAVYLCASSSGLAGASTDTQYFGPGTRLTVL.

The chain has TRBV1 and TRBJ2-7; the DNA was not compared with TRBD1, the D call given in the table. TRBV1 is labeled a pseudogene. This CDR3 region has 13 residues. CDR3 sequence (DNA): TGCGCCAGCAGCCAAGAGGGCATCTACGAGCAGTACTTC. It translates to CASSQEGIYEQYF.

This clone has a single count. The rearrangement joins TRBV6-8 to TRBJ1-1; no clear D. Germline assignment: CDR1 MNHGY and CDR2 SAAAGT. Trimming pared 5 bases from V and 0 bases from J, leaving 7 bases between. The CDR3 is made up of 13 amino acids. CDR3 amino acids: CASSAPMNTEAFF. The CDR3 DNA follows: TGTGCCAGCAGTGCTCCAATGAACACTGAAGCTTTCTTT.

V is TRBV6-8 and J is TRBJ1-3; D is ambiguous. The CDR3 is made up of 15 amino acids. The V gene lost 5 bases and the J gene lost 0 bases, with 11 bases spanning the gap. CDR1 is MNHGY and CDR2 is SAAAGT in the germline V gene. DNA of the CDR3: TGTGCCAGCAGTGCCGGAAGATACTCTGGAAACACCATATATTTT. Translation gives CASSAGRYSGNTIYF.

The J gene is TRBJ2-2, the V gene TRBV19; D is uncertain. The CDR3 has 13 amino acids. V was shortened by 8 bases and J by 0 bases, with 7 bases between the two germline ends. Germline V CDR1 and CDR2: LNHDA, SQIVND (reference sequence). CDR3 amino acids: CASHSTNTGELFF. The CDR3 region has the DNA TGTGCCAGTCACAGTACGAACACCGGGGAGCTGTTTTTT. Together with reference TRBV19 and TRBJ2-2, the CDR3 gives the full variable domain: DGGITQSPKYLFRKEGQNVTLSCEQNLNHDAMYWYRQDPGQGLRLIYYSQIVNDFQKGDIAEGYSVSREKKESFPLTVTSAQKNPTAFYLCASHSTNTGELFFGEGSRLTVL.

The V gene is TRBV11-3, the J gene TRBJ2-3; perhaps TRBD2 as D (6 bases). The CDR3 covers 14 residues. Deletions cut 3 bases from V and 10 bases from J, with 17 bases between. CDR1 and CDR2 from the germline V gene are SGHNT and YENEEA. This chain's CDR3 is CASSLTDAGPAQYF. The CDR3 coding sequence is TGTGCCAGCAGCTTGACGGACGCGGGACCGGCGCAGTATTTT.

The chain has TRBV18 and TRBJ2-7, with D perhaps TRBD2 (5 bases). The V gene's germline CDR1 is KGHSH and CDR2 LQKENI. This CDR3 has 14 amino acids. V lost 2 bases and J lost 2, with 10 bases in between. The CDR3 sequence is CASSPSPGTYEQYF. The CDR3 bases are TGTGCCAGCTCACCATCTCCCGGGACCTACGAGCAGTACTTC.